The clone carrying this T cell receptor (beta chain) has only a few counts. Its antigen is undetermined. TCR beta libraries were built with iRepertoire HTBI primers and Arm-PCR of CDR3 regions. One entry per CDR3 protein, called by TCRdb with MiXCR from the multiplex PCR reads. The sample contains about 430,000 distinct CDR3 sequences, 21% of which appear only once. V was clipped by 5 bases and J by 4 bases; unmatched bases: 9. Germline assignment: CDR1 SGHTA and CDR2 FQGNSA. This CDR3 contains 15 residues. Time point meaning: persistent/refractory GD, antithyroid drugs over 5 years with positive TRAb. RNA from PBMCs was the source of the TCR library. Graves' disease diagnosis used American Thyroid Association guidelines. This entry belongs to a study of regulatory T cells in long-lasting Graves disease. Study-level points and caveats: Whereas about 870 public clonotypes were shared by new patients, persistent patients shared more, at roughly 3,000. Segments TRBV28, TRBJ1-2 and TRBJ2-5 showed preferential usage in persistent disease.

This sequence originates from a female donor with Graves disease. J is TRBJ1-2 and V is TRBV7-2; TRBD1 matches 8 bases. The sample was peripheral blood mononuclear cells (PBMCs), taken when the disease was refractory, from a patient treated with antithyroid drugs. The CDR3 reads CASSPRTGKSYGYTF. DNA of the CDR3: TGTGCCAGCAGCCCCCGGACAGGGAAAAGCTATGGCTACACCTTC. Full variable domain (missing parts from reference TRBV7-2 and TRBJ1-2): GAGVSQSPSNKVTEKGKDVELRCDPISGHTALYWYRQSLGQGLEFLIYFQGNSAPDKSGLPSDRFSAERTGGSVSTLTIQRTQQEDSAVYLCASSPRTGKSYGYTFGSGTRLTVV.